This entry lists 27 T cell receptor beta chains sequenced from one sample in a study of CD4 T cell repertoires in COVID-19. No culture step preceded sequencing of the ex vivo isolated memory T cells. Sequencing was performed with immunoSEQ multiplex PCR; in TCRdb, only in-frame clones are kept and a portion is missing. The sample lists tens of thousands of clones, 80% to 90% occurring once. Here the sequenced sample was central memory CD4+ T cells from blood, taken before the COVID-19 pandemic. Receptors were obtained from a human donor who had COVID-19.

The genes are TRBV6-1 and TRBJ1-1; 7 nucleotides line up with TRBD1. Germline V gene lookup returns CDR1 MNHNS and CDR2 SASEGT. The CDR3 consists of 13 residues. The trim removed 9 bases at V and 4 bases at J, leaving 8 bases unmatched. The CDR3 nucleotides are TGTGCCAGTCACTACCAGGGGGTCACTGAAGCTTTCTTT. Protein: CASHYQGVTEAFF.

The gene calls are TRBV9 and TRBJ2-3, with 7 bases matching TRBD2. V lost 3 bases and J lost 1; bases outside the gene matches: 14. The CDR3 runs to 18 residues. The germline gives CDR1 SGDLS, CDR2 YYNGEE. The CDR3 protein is CASSAGAGPLLGTDTQYF. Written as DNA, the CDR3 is TGTGCCAGCAGCGCCGGAGCGGGGCCTCTCCTAGGCACAGATACGCAGTATTTT.

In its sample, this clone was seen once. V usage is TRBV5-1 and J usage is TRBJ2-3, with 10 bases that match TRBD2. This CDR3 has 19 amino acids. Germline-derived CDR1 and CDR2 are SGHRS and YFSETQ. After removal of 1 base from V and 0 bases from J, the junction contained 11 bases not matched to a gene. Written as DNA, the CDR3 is TGCGCCAGCAGCTTGAGGCTAGCGGGGGCCCAGATAAGCACAGATACGCAGTATTTT. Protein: CASSLRLAGAQISTDTQYF.

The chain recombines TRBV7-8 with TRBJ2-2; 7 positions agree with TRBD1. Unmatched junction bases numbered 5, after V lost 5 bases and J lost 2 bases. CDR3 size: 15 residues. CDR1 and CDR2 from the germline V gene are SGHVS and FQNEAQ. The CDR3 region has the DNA TGTGCCAGCAGCATGAGGACAGGAAACACCGGGGAGCTGTTTTTT. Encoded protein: CASSMRTGNTGELFF.

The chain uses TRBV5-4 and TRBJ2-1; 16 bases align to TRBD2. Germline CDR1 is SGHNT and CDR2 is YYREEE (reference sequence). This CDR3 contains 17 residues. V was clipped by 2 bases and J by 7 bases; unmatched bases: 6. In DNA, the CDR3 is TGTGCCAGCAGCTTCACCGGGACTAGCGGGAGGGGAAATGAGCAGTTCTTC. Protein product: CASSFTGTSGRGNEQFF.

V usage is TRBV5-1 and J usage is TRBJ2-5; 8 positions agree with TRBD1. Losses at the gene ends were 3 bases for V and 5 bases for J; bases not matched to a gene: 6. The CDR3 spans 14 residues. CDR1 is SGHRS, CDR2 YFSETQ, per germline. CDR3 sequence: CASSYGQGGETQYF. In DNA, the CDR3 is TGCGCCAGCAGCTACGGACAGGGTGGGGAGACCCAGTACTTC.

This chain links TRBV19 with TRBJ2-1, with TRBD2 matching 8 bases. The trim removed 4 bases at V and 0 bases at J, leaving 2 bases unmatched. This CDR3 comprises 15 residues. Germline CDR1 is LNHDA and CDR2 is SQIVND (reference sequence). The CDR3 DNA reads TGTGCCAGTAGTACGGGGGGGAACTCCTACAATGAGCAGTTCTTC. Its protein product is CASSTGGNSYNEQFF.

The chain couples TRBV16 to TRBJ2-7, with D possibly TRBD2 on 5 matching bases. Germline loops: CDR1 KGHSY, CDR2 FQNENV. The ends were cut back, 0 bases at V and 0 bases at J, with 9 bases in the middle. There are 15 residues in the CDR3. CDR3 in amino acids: CASSQSGRSSYEQYF. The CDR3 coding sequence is TGTGCCAGCAGCCAATCGGGGAGAAGCTCCTACGAGCAGTACTTC.

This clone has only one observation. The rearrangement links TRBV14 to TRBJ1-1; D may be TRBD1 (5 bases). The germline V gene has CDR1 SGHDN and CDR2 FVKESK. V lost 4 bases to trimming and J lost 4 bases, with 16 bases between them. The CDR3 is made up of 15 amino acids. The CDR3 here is CASSLMGGGSTEAFF. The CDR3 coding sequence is TGTGCCAGCAGCCTCATGGGGGGAGGTAGCACTGAAGCTTTCTTT.

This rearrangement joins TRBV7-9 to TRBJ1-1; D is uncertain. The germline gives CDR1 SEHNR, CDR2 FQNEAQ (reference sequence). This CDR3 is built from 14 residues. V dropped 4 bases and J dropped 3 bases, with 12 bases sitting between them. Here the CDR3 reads CASSSLGGDTEAFF. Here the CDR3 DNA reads TGTGCCAGCAGCTCCTTGGGCGGGGACACTGAAGCTTTCTTT.

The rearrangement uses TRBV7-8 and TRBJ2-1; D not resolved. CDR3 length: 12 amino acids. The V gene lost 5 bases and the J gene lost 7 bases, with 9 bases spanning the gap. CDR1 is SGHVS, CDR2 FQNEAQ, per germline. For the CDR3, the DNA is TGTGCCAGCAGCCCTGCTATGAATGAGCAGTTCTTC. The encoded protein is CASSPAMNEQFF.

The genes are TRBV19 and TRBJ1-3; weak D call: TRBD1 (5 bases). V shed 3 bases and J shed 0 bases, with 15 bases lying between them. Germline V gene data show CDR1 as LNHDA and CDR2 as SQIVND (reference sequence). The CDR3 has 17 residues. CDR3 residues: CASSISRGKSSGNTIYF. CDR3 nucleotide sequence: TGTGCCAGTAGTATCTCCCGGGGGAAGAGCTCTGGAAACACCATATATTTT. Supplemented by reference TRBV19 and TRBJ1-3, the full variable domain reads DGGITQSPKYLFRKEGQNVTLSCEQNLNHDAMYWYRQDPGQGLRLIYYSQIVNDFQKGDIAEGYSVSREKKESFPLTVTSAQKNPTAFYLCASSISRGKSSGNTIYFGEGSWLTVV.

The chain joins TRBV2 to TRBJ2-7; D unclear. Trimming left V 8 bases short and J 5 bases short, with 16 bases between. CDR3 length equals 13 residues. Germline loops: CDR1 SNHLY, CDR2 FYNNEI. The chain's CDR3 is CASSYGELNEQYF. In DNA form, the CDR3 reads TGTGCCAGCTCCTATGGAGAATTGAACGAGCAGTACTTC.

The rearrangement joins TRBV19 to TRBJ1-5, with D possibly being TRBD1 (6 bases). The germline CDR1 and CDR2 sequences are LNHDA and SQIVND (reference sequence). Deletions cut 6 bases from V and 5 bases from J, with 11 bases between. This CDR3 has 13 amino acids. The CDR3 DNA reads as TGTGCCAGTAGCGTGGACAGCGATCAGCCCCAGCATTTT. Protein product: CASSVDSDQPQHF.

CDR3 coding DNA: TGCGCCAGCAGCCCCGCCCAGGGGGTGAGTCAGGGTGAGCAGTTCTTC. Protein sequence: CASSPAQGVSQGEQFF. The chain couples TRBV5-1 to TRBJ2-1; 7 bases are shared with TRBD1. The CDR3 runs to 16 residues. Germline V gene sequence: CDR1 SGHRS, CDR2 YFSETQ. Trimming took 4 bases from V and 9 from J; bases not matched to a gene: 16.

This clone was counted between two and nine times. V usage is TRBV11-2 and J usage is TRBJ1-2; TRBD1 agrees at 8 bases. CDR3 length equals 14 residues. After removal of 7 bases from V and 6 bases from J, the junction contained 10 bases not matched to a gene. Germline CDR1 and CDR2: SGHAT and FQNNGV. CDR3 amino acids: CASTPGGEGNGYTF. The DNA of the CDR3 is TGTGCCAGCACCCCAGGGGGCGAAGGAAATGGCTACACCTTC.

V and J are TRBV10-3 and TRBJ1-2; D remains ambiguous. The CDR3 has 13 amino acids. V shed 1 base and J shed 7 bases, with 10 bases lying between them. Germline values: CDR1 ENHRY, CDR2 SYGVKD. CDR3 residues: CAISEYGGSGYTF. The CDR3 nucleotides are TGTGCCATCAGTGAGTATGGTGGGAGTGGCTACACCTTC.

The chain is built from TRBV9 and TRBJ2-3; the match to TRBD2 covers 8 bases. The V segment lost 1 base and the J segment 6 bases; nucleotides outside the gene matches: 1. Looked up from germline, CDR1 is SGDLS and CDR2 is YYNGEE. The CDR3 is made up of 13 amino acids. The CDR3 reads CASSVSGGDTQYF. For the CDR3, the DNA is TGTGCCAGCAGCGTAAGCGGGGGCGATACGCAGTATTTT.

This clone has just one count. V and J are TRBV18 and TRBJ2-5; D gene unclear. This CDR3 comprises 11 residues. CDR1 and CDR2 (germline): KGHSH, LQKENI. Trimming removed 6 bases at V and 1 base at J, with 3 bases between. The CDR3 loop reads CASSGQETQYF. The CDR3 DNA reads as TGTGCCAGCTCCGGCCAAGAGACCCAGTACTTC.

This CDR3 reads CASSIKLAGSRRNEQFF. CDR3 nucleotide sequence: TGTGCCAGTAGTATCAAACTAGCGGGATCCCGTAGGAATGAGCAGTTCTTC. The gene calls are TRBV19 and TRBJ2-1, with 10 positions matching TRBD2. The CDR3 runs 17 residues. The trim removed 3 bases at V and 7 bases at J, leaving 12 bases unmatched. Germline V gene lookup returns CDR1 LNHDA and CDR2 SQIVND (reference sequence).

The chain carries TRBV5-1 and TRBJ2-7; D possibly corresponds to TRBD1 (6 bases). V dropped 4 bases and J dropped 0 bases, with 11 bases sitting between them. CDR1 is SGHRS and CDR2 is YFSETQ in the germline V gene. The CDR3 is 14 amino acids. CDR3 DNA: TGCGCCAGCAGCGATATACAGGGCTCCTACGAGCAGTACTTC. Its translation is CASSDIQGSYEQYF.

Here the CDR3 reads CASSVAGTRQETQYF. CDR3 bases: TGTGCCAGCAGCGTAGCTGGGACAAGACAAGAGACCCAGTACTTC. The chain joins TRBV9 to TRBJ2-5; D might be TRBD1 (6 bases). V was clipped by 0 bases and J by 2 bases, with 11 bases between them. The CDR3 has 15 residues. The germline CDR1 and CDR2 sequences are SGDLS and YYNGEE.

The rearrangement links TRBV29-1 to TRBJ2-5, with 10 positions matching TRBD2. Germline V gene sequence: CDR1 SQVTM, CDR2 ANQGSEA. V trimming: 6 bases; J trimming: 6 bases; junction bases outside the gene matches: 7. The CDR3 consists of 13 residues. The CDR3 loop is CSVTSGGDKTQYF. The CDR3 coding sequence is TGCAGCGTAACCAGCGGGGGGGATAAGACCCAGTACTTC.

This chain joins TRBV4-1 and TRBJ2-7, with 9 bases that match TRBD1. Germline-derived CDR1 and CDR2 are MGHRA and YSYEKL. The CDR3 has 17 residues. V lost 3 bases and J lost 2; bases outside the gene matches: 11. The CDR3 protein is CASSHTGTGSGTYEQYF. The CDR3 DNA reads TGCGCCAGCAGCCACACGGGGACAGGGTCTGGGACCTACGAGCAGTACTTC.

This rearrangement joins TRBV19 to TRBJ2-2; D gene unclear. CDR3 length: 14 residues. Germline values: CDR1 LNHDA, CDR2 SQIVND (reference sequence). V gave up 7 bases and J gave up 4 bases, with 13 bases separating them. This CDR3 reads CASNRPSGTGELFF. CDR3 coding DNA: TGTGCCAGTAATCGCCCGTCGGGCACCGGGGAGCTGTTTTTT.

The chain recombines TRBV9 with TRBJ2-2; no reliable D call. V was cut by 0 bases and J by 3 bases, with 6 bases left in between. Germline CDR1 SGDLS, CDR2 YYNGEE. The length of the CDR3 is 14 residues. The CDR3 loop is CASSVGVDTGELFF. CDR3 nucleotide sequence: TGTGCCAGCAGCGTAGGAGTCGACACCGGGGAGCTGTTTTTT.

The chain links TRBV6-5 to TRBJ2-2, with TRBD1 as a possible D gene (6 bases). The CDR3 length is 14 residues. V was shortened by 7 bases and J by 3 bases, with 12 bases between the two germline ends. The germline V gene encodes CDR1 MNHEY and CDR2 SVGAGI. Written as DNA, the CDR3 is TGTGCCAGCAACCGGGACACTGACACCGGGGAGCTGTTTTTT. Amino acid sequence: CASNRDTDTGELFF.